Presented here are 20 T cell receptor beta chains from one specimen sequenced in a study of cytomegalovirus exposure and HLA in healthy donors. Libraries were prepared by immunoSEQ multiplex PCR; TCRdb keeps only in-frame clonotypes and omits some of them. The table has roughly 84,000 clones, more than 75% seen once. The sample was PBMCs. These receptor sequences come from a man between 25 and 39 years old in good health and CMV-seronegative.

J is TRBJ2-2 and V is TRBV27; 8 positions agree with TRBD2. Germline loops: CDR1 MNHEY, CDR2 SMNVEV (reference sequence). This CDR3 contains 15 residues. The junction had 6 bases not matched to a gene; V was cut back by 5 bases and J by 4 bases. CDR3: CASSRGTRRTGELFF. CDR3 sequence (DNA): TGTGCCAGCAGTCGCGGGACTAGGCGCACCGGGGAGCTGTTTTTT.

The rearrangement uses TRBV15 and TRBJ2-7, with 13 positions matching TRBD2. Germline CDR1 and CDR2: LNHNV and YYDKDF (reference sequence). This CDR3 has 15 amino acids. Trimming cost V 7 bases and J 4 bases; bases outside gene matches: 7. CDR3 region: CATTQLAGGSYEQYF. In DNA, the CDR3 is TGTGCCACCACACAACTAGCGGGAGGGTCATACGAGCAGTACTTC. Combining the CDR3 with reference TRBV15 and TRBJ2-7 gives the whole variable domain DAMVIQNPRYQVTQFGKPVTLSCSQTLNHNVMYWYQQKSSQAPKLLFHYYDKDFNNEADTPDNFQSRRPNTSFCFLDIRSPGLGDTAMYLCATTQLAGGSYEQYFGPGTRLTVT.

The chain couples TRBV28 to TRBJ1-5, with D possibly being TRBD1 (6 bases). The CDR3 sequence is 16 residues long. Germline assignment: CDR1 MDHEN and CDR2 SYDVKM. Deletions cut 4 bases from V and 0 bases from J, with 13 bases between. In nucleotides, the CDR3 is TGTGCCAGCAGTTGGGGGGGACATTATAGCAATCAGCCCCAGCATTTT. Its translation is CASSWGGHYSNQPQHF.

The rearrangement links TRBV28 to TRBJ2-7; 8 nucleotides match TRBD1. CDR1 is MDHEN, CDR2 SYDVKM, per germline. With 2 bases clipped from V and 2 bases from J, the junction kept 5 bases outside the gene matches. The CDR3 is 15 residues long. The DNA of the CDR3 is TGTGCCAGCAGTTTAGGGTCAGGGGGCACCTACGAGCAGTACTTC. It is translated as CASSLGSGGTYEQYF.

The chain joins TRBV7-6 to TRBJ2-7; 8 positions match TRBD2. V gave up 2 bases and J gave up 1 base; unmatched junction bases: 4. The CDR3 has 15 residues. Germline V lookup: CDR1 SGHVS, CDR2 FNYEAQ. DNA for the CDR3: TGTGCCAGCAGCTTAACGGGGGGGGGATCCTACGAGCAGTACTTC. Translated, it gives CASSLTGGGSYEQYF.

This sequence joins TRBV2 and TRBJ2-4, with D perhaps matching TRBD1 (5 bases). The CDR3 is 11 amino acids. V shed 10 bases and J shed 6 bases, with 10 bases lying between them. Looked up from germline, CDR1 is SNHLY and CDR2 is FYNNEI. The DNA of the CDR3 is TGTGCCATCAAAGACAGAAACATTCAGTACTTC. This gives the protein CAIKDRNIQYF.

This rearrangement joins TRBV6-5 to TRBJ2-7, with 7 bases aligning to TRBD1. Trimming cost V 6 bases and J 6 bases; bases outside gene matches: 11. Germline V gene lookup returns CDR1 MNHEY and CDR2 SVGAGI. CDR3 length equals 14 residues. DNA of the CDR3: TGTGCCAGCAGCTCTGACAGGGCCGCGGGCGAGCAGTACTTC. It specifies CASSSDRAAGEQYF.

The chain carries TRBV7-3 and TRBJ2-7, with 8 bases lining up with TRBD1. V trimming: 5 bases; J trimming: 2 bases; junction bases outside the gene matches: 8. Per germline, CDR1 SGHTA and CDR2 FQGTGA. The CDR3 extends over 15 amino acids. The CDR3 here is CASSRDGTGAYEQYF. The CDR3 DNA reads TGTGCCAGCAGCCGGGATGGGACAGGAGCCTACGAGCAGTACTTC.

V and J are TRBV10-3 and TRBJ1-4; 7 nucleotides agree with TRBD1. This CDR3 is 15 amino acids long. Trimming at V came to 2 bases and at J to 10 bases, leaving 10 bases not matched to a gene. Per germline, CDR1 ENHRY and CDR2 SYGVKD. CDR3 in amino acids: CAISENDRVEGKLFF. The CDR3 DNA reads TGTGCCATCAGTGAGAATGACAGGGTCGAGGGAAAACTGTTTTTT.

The chain is built from TRBV7-9 and TRBJ1-4; possible D gene TRBD1, 5 bases. Trimming cost V 1 base and J 13 bases, with 10 bases left between them. CDR1 and CDR2 from the germline V gene are SEHNR and FQNEAQ (reference sequence). CDR3 length equals 12 residues. The CDR3 is CASSLDATVLFF. CDR3 DNA: TGTGCCAGCAGCTTAGACGCGACAGTACTGTTTTTT. The variable domain in full, with the rest retrieved from reference TRBV7-9 and TRBJ1-4, is DTGVSQNPRHKITKRGQNVTFRCDPISEHNRLYWYRQTLGQGPEFLTYFQNEAQLEKSRLLSDRFSAERPKGSFSTLEIQRTEQGDSAMYLCASSLDATVLFFGSGTQLSVL.

This chain joins TRBV6-6 and TRBJ1-4; D call uncertain. There are 13 residues in the CDR3. The germline gives CDR1 MNHNY, CDR2 SVGAGI (reference sequence). V was cut by 7 bases and J by 3 bases, with 9 bases left in between. CDR3 protein: CASKWLANEKLFF. CDR3 in DNA: TGTGCCAGCAAGTGGCTGGCTAATGAAAAACTGTTTTTT.

V gene TRBV4-1 combines with J gene TRBJ2-2, with 7 bases that match TRBD1. Germline trimming cut 1 base from V and 7 bases from J; bases unmatched to any gene: 3. Germline values: CDR1 MGHRA, CDR2 YSYEKL. This CDR3 is 14 amino acids long. CDR3 nucleotides: TGCGCCAGCAGCCAAGGACAGGGAATCGGGGAGCTGTTTTTT. Encoded protein: CASSQGQGIGELFF.

The chain recombines TRBV25-1 with TRBJ1-1; D perhaps matches TRBD1 (5 bases). With 3 bases removed from V and 3 bases from J, the gap between germline ends came to 11 bases. Germline loops: CDR1 MGHDK, CDR2 SYGVNS. This CDR3 spans 14 amino acids. CDR3: CASSEVGTDTEAFF. In DNA form, the CDR3 reads TGTGCCAGCAGTGAGGTCGGGACTGACACTGAAGCTTTCTTT.

The chain recombines TRBV28 with TRBJ2-1; weak D call: TRBD1 (6 bases). V was clipped by 10 bases and J by 4 bases, with 17 bases between them. Germline V lookup: CDR1 MDHEN, CDR2 SYDVKM. The length of the CDR3 is 14 residues. As DNA, the CDR3 is TGTGCCACCGGGCGACAGGCCAATTACAATGAGCAGTTCTTC. It encodes CATGRQANYNEQFF.

The chain is built from TRBV7-8 and TRBJ2-5; TRBD2 matches at 12 bases. Looked up from germline, CDR1 is SGHVS and CDR2 is FQNEAQ. CDR3 size: 17 residues. Losses at the gene ends were 1 base for V and 3 bases for J; bases not matched to a gene: 6. The CDR3, as DNA: TGTGCCAGCAGCTTAGACCCGGGACTAGCGGGTAAAGAGACCCAGTACTTC. Translated: CASSLDPGLAGKETQYF.

V gene TRBV29-1 combines with J gene TRBJ2-7; a weak D match, TRBD1 (5 bases). There are 13 residues in the CDR3. Trimming pared 4 bases from V and 5 bases from J, leaving 15 bases between. Germline V gene lookup returns CDR1 SQVTM and CDR2 ANQGSEA. CDR3 DNA: TGCAGCGTTGTGGGGCAGGGCTTCGACGAGCAGTACTTC. This encodes CSVVGQGFDEQYF.

This chain connects TRBV9 to TRBJ1-2; TRBD1 aligns across 8 bases. The CDR3 is 15 residues long. The J segment lost 5 bases and the V segment lost 3 bases, leaving 9 bases of the junction unmatched. Germline V CDR1 and CDR2: SGDLS, YYNGEE. Here the CDR3 reads CASSGMDRVGYGYTF. The DNA of the CDR3 is TGTGCCAGCAGCGGAATGGACAGGGTCGGGTATGGCTACACCTTC.

The rearrangement links TRBV11-2 to TRBJ2-7, with D hard to call. This CDR3 contains 13 residues. Per germline, CDR1 SGHAT and CDR2 FQNNGV. V dropped 5 bases and J dropped 4 bases, with 12 bases sitting between them. CDR3 DNA: TGTGCCAGCAGCGATACAAAAGCGTACGAGCAGTACTTC. Its translation is CASSDTKAYEQYF.

This clone was counted between two and nine times. The J gene is TRBJ1-2, the V gene TRBV30; D not certain. The CDR3 has 13 amino acids. Germline loops: CDR1 GTSNPN, CDR2 SVGIG (reference sequence). V was clipped by 0 bases and J by 4 bases, with 9 bases between them. The CDR3 loop is CAWSVGRSYGYTF. CDR3 sequence (DNA): TGTGCCTGGAGTGTAGGGAGAAGCTATGGCTACACCTTC.

This clone was seen only a few times. The chain links TRBV6-1 to TRBJ2-7, with a tentative D call TRBD1 (6 bases). Germline-derived CDR1 and CDR2 are MNHNS and SASEGT. Trimming pared 10 bases from V and 5 bases from J, leaving 18 bases between. This CDR3 has 13 residues. CDR3 nucleotide sequence: TGTGCCATCTTACGCTTTCAGGGGAACGAGCAGTACTTC. This sequence encodes CAILRFQGNEQYF.